One T cell receptor (beta chain) is described in this entry. Its antigen remains unidentified. The trim removed 4 bases at V and 4 bases at J, leaving 6 bases unmatched. The CDR3 is made up of 14 amino acids. In germline, CDR1 is SGHTA, CDR2 FQGNSA. The entry originates in a study of OX40 agonist ivuxolimab in advanced cancers. Across the whole study: Patients were infused with ivuxolimab every 2 weeks at 0.01 to 10 mg/kg. Notes on the study in general: CD8+ T cells showed, on average, more clonal expansion than CD4+ cells. Among some nonresponders, normalized T-cell clonal expansion was also low.

Clones were read by immunoSEQ multiplex PCR, and TCRdb kept only the in-frame ones, dropping some. This table has around 45,000 clones, about four fifths appearing once. This receptor was taken from an adult with an advanced solid tumor such as melanoma, head and neck, liver or kidney cancer. The specimen comprised CD4+ or CD8+ T cells sorted from blood, sampled in a trial of the OX40 agonist ivuxolimab. The chain couples TRBV7-2 to TRBJ2-5, with 7 bases identical to TRBD2. CDR3 in DNA: TGTGCCAGCAGCTCCCAGCGGGGAGGAGAGACCCAGTACTTC. Its protein is CASSSQRGGETQYF.